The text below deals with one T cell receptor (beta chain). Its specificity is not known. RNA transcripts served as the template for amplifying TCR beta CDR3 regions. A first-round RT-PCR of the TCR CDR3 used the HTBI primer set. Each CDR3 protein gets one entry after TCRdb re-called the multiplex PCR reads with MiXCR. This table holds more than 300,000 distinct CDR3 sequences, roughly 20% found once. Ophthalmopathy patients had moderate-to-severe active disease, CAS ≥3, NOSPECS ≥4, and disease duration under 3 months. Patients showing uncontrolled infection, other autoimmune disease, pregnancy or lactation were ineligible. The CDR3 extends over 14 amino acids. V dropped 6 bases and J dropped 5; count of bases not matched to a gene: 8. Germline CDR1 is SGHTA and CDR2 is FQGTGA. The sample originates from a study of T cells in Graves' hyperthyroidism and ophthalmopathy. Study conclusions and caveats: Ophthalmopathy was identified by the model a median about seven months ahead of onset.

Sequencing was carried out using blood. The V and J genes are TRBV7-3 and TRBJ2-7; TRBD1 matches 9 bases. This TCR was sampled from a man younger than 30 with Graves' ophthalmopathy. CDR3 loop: CASSFQDRGHEQYF. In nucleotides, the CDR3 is TGTGCCAGCAGTTTTCAGGACAGGGGCCACGAGCAGTACTTC.